This is a list of T cell receptor beta chains from one sample in a study of vaccination effects on CD4 cells after COVID-19. The data were produced by immunoSEQ multiplex PCR, yet TCRdb's version contains in-frame clones alone and is incomplete. Found here are about 46,000 clones, under 85% of them singletons; the top ten hold over 13%. No antigens are known for them. Sequenced here: CD4+ T cells from PBMCs cultured with HCoV-OC43 spike peptides, sampled after COVID-19 vaccination. The receptors were sampled from a human donor who received a COVID-19 vaccine. Each CDR3 is given with its conserved first and last residue. A D gene is named only where the DNA matches it firmly. Clone size is not always given. Where it is, it says once, few, many or a class for expanded clones.

clone_size j_call d_call v_call cdr3_aa cdr3_nt
few TRBJ1-4 TRBD1 TRBV4-2 CASSQAGTVSEKLFF TGTGCCAGCAGCCAAGCCGGGACAGTCTCTGAAAAACTGTTTTTT
few TRBJ1-2 NA TRBV19 CASRVSGTKTYGYTF TGTGCCAGCAGGGTCTCCGGGACGAAGACTTATGGCTACACCTTC
medium-sized TRBJ2-7 NA TRBV2 CASSEDHGYEQYF TGTGCCAGCAGTGAGGATCACGGCTACGAGCAGTACTTC
NA TRBJ2-7 NA TRBV5-1 CASSQGLNEQYF TGCGCCAGCAGTCAGGGACTCAACGAGCAGTACTTC
NA TRBJ1-1 TRBD1 TRBV5-1 CASSYRDRGTEAFF TGCGCCAGCAGTTACCGGGACAGGGGAACTGAAGCTTTCTTT
NA TRBJ1-1 NA TRBV11-3 CASSDGPNTEAFF TGTGCCAGCAGCGACGGGCCGAACACTGAAGCTTTCTTT
NA TRBJ2-1 TRBD1 TRBV18 CASSPPLSGPGGVGYNEQFF TGTGCCAGCTCACCACCACTCTCGGGGCCAGGGGGCGTGGGCTACAATGAGCAGTTCTTC
NA TRBJ2-1 NA TRBV20-1 CSAIPGGEQFF TGCAGTGCCATACCCGGTGGTGAGCAGTTCTTC
NA TRBJ2-3 TRBD2 TRBV5-6 CASSLRSGGGFTDTQYF TGTGCCAGCAGCTTACGAAGCGGGGGGGGATTCACAGATACGCAGTATTTT
once TRBJ1-2 TRBD1 TRBV30 CAWSVLGQNYGYTF TGTGCCTGGAGTGTACTGGGACAGAACTATGGCTACACCTTC
many TRBJ1-5 TRBD1 TRBV19 CASSIVRGGTNQPQHF TGTGCCAGTAGTATAGTCAGGGGGGGAACCAATCAGCCCCAGCATTTT
NA TRBJ2-5 NA TRBV5-6 CASSLVETQYF TGTGCCAGCAGCTTGGTGGAGACCCAGTACTTC
NA TRBJ1-1 NA TRBV2 CASSDEVNTEAFF TGTGCCAGCAGTGATGAGGTGAACACTGAAGCTTTCTTT